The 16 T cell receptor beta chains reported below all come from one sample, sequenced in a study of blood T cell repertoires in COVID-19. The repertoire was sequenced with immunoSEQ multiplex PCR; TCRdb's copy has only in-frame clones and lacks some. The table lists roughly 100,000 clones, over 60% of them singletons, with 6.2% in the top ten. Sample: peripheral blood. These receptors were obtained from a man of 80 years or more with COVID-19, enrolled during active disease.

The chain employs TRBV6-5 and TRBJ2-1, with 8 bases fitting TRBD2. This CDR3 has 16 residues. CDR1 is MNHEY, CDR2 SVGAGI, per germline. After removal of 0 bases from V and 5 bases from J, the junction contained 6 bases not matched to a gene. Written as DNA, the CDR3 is TGTGCCAGCAGTTACTCGACGACTAGCGTCAACAATGAGCAGTTCTTC. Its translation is CASSYSTTSVNNEQFF.

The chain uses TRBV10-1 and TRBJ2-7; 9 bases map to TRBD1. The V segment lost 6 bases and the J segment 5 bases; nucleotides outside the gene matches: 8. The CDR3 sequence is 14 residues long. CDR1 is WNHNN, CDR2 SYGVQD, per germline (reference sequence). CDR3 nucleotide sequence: TGCGCCAGCAGCGCGGACAGGGGAACAAACGAGCAGTACTTC. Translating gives CASSADRGTNEQYF.

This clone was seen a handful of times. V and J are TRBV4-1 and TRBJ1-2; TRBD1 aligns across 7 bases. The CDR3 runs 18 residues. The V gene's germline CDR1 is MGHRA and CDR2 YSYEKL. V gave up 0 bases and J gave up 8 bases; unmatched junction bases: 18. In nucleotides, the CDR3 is TGCGCCAGCAGCCAAGATTCCGCGTTCGAGGGGGCGTCTAGGGGCTACACCTTC. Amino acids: CASSQDSAFEGASRGYTF.

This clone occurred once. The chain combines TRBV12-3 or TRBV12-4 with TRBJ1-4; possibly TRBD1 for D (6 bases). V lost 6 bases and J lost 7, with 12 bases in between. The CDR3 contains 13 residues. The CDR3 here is CASSYRAGEKLFF. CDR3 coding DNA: TGTGCCAGCAGCTACAGGGCGGGTGAAAAACTGTTTTTT.

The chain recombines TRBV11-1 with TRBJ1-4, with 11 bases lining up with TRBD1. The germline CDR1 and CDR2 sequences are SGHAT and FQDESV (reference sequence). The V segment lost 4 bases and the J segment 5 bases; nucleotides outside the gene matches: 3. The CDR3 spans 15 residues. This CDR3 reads CASSSRDRGNEKLFF. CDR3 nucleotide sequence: TGTGCCAGCAGCTCCCGGGACAGGGGGAATGAAAAACTGTTTTTT. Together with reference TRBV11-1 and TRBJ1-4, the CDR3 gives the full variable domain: EAEVAQSPRYKITEKSQAVAFWCDPISGHATLYWYRQILGQGPELLVQFQDESVVDDSQLPKDRFSAERLKGVDSTLKIQPAELGDSAMYLCASSSRDRGNEKLFFGSGTQLSVL.

The CDR3 protein is CASSPTGGAGETQYF. DNA of the CDR3: TGTGCCAGCAGCCCAACGGGGGGGGCTGGGGAGACCCAGTACTTC. J is TRBJ2-5 and V is TRBV7-9; 8 bases align to TRBD2. V was pared by 5 bases and J by 5 bases, with 10 bases of the junction left unmatched. Germline CDR1 is SEHNR and CDR2 is FQNEAQ (reference sequence). The CDR3 consists of 15 residues.

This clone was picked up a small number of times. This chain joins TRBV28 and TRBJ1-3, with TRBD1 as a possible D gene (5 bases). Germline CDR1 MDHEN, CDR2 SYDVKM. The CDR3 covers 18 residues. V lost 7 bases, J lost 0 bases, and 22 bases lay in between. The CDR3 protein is CASTSRGKKGSSGNTIYF. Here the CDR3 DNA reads TGTGCCAGCACCAGTCGGGGGAAAAAAGGAAGCTCTGGAAACACCATATATTTT.

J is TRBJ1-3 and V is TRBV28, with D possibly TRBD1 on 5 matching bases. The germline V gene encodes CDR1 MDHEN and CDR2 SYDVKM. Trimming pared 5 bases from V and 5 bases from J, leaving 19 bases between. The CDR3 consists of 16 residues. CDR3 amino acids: CASSPIGGTGRNTIYF. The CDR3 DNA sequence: TGTGCCAGCAGTCCGATCGGGGGAACCGGGCGAAACACCATATATTTT.

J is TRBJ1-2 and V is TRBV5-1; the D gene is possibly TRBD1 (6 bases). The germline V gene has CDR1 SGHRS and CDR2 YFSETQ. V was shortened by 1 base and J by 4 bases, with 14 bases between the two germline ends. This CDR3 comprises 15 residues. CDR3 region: CASSLTQGLGYGYTF. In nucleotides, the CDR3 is TGCGCCAGCAGCTTGACACAGGGTTTGGGCTATGGCTACACCTTC. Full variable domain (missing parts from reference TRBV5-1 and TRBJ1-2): KAGVTQTPRYLIKTRGQQVTLSCSPISGHRSVSWYQQTPGQGLQFLFEYFSETQRNKGNFPGRFSGRQFSNSRSEMNVSTLELGDSALYLCASSLTQGLGYGYTFGSGTRLTVV.

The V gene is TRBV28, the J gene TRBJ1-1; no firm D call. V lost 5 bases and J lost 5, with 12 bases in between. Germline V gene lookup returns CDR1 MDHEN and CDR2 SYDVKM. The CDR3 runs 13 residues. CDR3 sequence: CASSLFPGTEAFF. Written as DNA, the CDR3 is TGTGCCAGCAGTCTCTTTCCGGGAACTGAAGCTTTCTTT.

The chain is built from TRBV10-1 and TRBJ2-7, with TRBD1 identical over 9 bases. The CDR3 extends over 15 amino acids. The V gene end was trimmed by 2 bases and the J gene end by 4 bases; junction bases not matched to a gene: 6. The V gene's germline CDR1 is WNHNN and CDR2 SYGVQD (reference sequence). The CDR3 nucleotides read TGCGCCAGCAGTGAGGGAGACAGGGGGGTTTACGAGCAGTACTTC. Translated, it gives CASSEGDRGVYEQYF.

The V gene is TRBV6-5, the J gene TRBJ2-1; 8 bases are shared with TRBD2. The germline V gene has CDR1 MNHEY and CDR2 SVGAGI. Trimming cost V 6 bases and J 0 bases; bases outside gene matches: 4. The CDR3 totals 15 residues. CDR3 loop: CASSGSGVSYNEQFF. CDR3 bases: TGTGCCAGCAGCGGTAGCGGGGTCTCCTACAATGAGCAGTTCTTC.

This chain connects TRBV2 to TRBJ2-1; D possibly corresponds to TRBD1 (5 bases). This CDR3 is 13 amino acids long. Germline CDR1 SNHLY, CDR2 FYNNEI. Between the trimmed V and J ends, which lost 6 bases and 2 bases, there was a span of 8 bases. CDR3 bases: TGTGCCAGCAGAGGGGATCCCTACAATGAGCAGTTCTTC. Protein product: CASRGDPYNEQFF.

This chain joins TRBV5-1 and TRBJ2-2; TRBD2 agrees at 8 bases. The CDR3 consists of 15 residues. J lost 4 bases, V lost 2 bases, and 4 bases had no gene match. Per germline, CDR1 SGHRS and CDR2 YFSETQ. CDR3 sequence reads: CASSLRLAGTGELFF. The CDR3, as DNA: TGCGCCAGCAGCTTAAGGCTAGCGGGCACCGGGGAGCTGTTTTTT.

This CDR3 reads CASSSGDRGETQYF. DNA of the CDR3: TGTGCCAGCAGCTCTGGCGACCGGGGGGAGACCCAGTACTTC. The chain joins TRBV7-2 to TRBJ2-5, with D possibly being TRBD2 (6 bases). The CDR3 totals 14 residues. V lost 4 bases and J 5 bases, leaving 14 bases between the germline ends. Germline loops: CDR1 SGHTA, CDR2 FQGNSA.

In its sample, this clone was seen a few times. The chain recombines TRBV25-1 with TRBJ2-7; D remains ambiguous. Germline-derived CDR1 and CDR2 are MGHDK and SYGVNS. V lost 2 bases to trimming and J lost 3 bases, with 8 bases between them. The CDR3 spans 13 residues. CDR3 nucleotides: TGTGCCAGCAGTGAAATCGGCGGCTACGAGCAGTACTTC. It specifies CASSEIGGYEQYF.